This TCR beta chain was identified during a study of OX40 agonist ivuxolimab in advanced cancers. The length of the CDR3 is 12 residues. The germline CDR1 and CDR2 sequences are SGHDT and YYEEEE. Sequencing used immunoSEQ multiplex PCR; TCRdb keeps in-frame clones, though not all of them. Among 75,000 to 100,000 clones listed, around 85% were seen once. This clone appeared many times. What it binds is unknown. At one end, the junction sequence differs from germline, possibly due to a read error. Study-wide points: At 0.1 to 3.0 mg/kg, clonal expansion of CD4+ and CD8+ blood T cells had occurred by week 6.

This receptor was obtained from an adult with an advanced solid tumor such as melanoma, head and neck, liver or kidney cancer. V gene TRBV5-6 combines with J gene TRBJ1-2, with 7 bases aligning to TRBD1. The sample was CD4+ or CD8+ T cells sorted from blood, taken in a trial of the OX40 agonist ivuxolimab. The CDR3 reads CASSAVSGQSNF. CDR3 nucleotide sequence: TGTGCCAGCAGCGCCGTGTCGGGACAGTCTAACTTC.